Sequencing of this T cell receptor beta chain was carried out in a study of monozygotic twins with cystic fibrosis. Produced via immunoSEQ multiplex PCR; TCRdb's table is partial and in-frame only. The sample includes roughly 26,000 clones, approximately 90% seen only once; the top ten take 0.54%. Deletions cut 2 bases from V and 10 bases from J, with 12 bases between. The CDR3 runs 14 residues. CDR1 is ENHRY, CDR2 SYGVKD, per germline. The receptor was derived from a girl aged 2 to 10 with cystic fibrosis. The rearrangement joins TRBV10-3 to TRBJ1-6; a possible D gene is TRBD1 (6 bases). Sequenced input: blood. The CDR3 sequence is CAISERGARSPLHF. CDR3 DNA sequence: TGTGCCATCAGTGAGAGGGGGGCCAGGTCACCCCTCCACTTT.